This T cell receptor (beta chain) was retrieved from a study of CD8+CD57+ T cells in acquired aplastic anemia. As for the study in general: Sorting CD4+ and CD8+ cells gave DNA averaging about 3.3 ug.

CDR1 is PRHDT and CDR2 is FYEKMQ in the germline V gene (reference sequence). CDR3 length equals 13 residues. Trimming cost V 3 bases and J 2 bases, with 5 bases left between them. Genomic DNA templated the TCR beta VDJ and CDR3 profiling. Each CDR3 protein gets one entry after TCRdb re-called the reads with MiXCR. The sample has 250,000 or so distinct CDR3 sequences, around half seen once. Flow cytometry had shown expanded CD8+CD57+ cells in the patients chosen for sequencing. Acquired aplastic anemia of severe grade affected all patients. Patient blood was sampled before any therapy had been received. This clonotype was counted ten times or more.

The material sequenced was sorted CD4+, CD8+, or CD8+CD57+ T cells (not recorded which) from PBMCs. The chain couples TRBV13 to TRBJ1-5; no clear D gene. This receptor was taken from a human donor with aplastic anemia. CDR3 sequence: CASSFFGNQPQHF. In nucleotides, the CDR3 is TGTGCCAGCAGCTTCTTTGGCAATCAGCCCCAGCATTTT.